A selection of T cell receptor beta chains follows, all from one sample in a study of cytomegalovirus exposure and HLA in healthy donors. Here immunoSEQ multiplex PCR was the method, and the copy in TCRdb shows in-frame clones only, minus some. Of a few hundred thousand clones in the sample, approximately 86% were seen once. The sequenced sample consisted of PBMCs. These receptors all come from a woman aged 18 to 35 in good health and CMV-seronegative. The CDR3 runs from the conserved cysteine through the conserved F or W. The order of the fields is J gene, D gene, V gene, clone size, CDR3 protein, CDR3 DNA. The D gene is left open where the match is weak. A clone size is listed for some rows: how often the clone was seen (once, few, many), or a class if it is expanded.

j_gene: TRBJ1-2
d_gene: NA
v_gene: TRBV5-1
abundance: NA
CDR3aa: CASSLGFDRMVGGYTF
CDR3nt: TGCGCCAGCAGCTTGGGCTTTGACAGGATGGTAGGCGGCTACACCTTC

j_gene: TRBJ2-7
d_gene: NA
v_gene: TRBV30
abundance: NA
CDR3aa: CAWSPTGTYEQYF
CDR3nt: TGTGCCTGGAGTCCCACAGGGACCTACGAGCAGTACTTC

j_gene: TRBJ1-4
d_gene: NA
v_gene: TRBV6-5
abundance: NA
CDR3aa: CASSYSKAGTNEKLFF
CDR3nt: TGTGCCAGCAGTTACTCGAAGGCGGGTACTAATGAAAAACTGTTTTTT

j_gene: TRBJ1-5
d_gene: TRBD1
v_gene: TRBV19
abundance: NA
CDR3aa: CASTGTGGGSGNQPQHF
CDR3nt: TGTGCCAGTACCGGGACAGGGGGTGGTTCGGGCAATCAGCCCCAGCATTTT

j_gene: TRBJ2-5
d_gene: TRBD2
v_gene: TRBV27
abundance: NA
CDR3aa: CASRGVQETQYF
CDR3nt: TGTGCCAGCCGGGGGGTGCAAGAGACCCAGTACTTC

j_gene: TRBJ1-2
d_gene: NA
v_gene: TRBV19
abundance: NA
CDR3aa: CAARVKENYGYTF
CDR3nt: TGTGCCGCCCGGGTCAAGGAAAACTATGGCTACACCTTC

j_gene: TRBJ2-1
d_gene: NA
v_gene: TRBV6-1
abundance: NA
CDR3aa: CASRASIYEQFF
CDR3nt: TGTGCCAGCAGAGCTAGCATCTATGAGCAGTTCTTC

j_gene: TRBJ2-5
d_gene: NA
v_gene: TRBV18
abundance: NA
CDR3aa: CASAPGLQETQYF
CDR3nt: TGTGCCAGCGCGCCGGGACTCCAAGAGACCCAGTACTTC

j_gene: TRBJ2-1
d_gene: TRBD2
v_gene: TRBV27
abundance: NA
CDR3aa: CASSQTVGGGKPYKEQFF
CDR3nt: TGTGCCAGCAGCCAAACAGTCGGCGGGGGGAAACCCTACAAGGAGCAGTTCTTC

j_gene: TRBJ2-2
d_gene: NA
v_gene: TRBV28
abundance: once
CDR3aa: CASSLTGTGELFF
CDR3nt: TGTGCCAGCAGCCTTACAGGGACCGGGGAGCTGTTTTTT

j_gene: TRBJ2-1
d_gene: TRBD2
v_gene: TRBV4-3
abundance: few
CDR3aa: CASSQDRSGGYNEQFF
CDR3nt: TGCGCCAGCAGCCAAGATCGTAGCGGGGGTTACAATGAGCAGTTCTTC

j_gene: TRBJ1-2
d_gene: TRBD1
v_gene: TRBV29-1
abundance: NA
CDR3aa: CSAGPGQGANYGYTF
CDR3nt: TGCAGCGCTGGCCCTGGACAGGGAGCTAACTATGGCTACACCTTC

j_gene: TRBJ2-3
d_gene: TRBD1
v_gene: TRBV6-4
abundance: NA
CDR3aa: CASSEGQGNSADTQYF
CDR3nt: TGTGCCAGCAGTGAAGGACAGGGAAATAGCGCAGATACGCAGTATTTT

j_gene: TRBJ2-7
d_gene: TRBD1
v_gene: TRBV11-1
abundance: once
CDR3aa: CASSLFQGDEQYF
CDR3nt: TGTGCCAGCAGCTTATTCCAGGGGGACGAGCAGTACTTC

j_gene: TRBJ2-7
d_gene: NA
v_gene: TRBV13
abundance: NA
CDR3aa: CASSLGFAATYEQYF
CDR3nt: TGTGCCAGCAGCTTGGGTTTTGCGGCTACCTACGAGCAGTACTTC

j_gene: TRBJ2-7
d_gene: TRBD2
v_gene: TRBV10-1
abundance: few
CDR3aa: CASSVTSGRSEQYF
CDR3nt: TGCGCCAGCAGTGTGACTAGCGGGAGGAGCGAGCAGTACTTC

j_gene: TRBJ2-2
d_gene: TRBD1
v_gene: TRBV2
abundance: NA
CDR3aa: CASSRDRRTGELFF
CDR3nt: TGTGCCAGCAGTAGGGACAGGAGAACCGGGGAGCTGTTTTTT

j_gene: TRBJ1-5
d_gene: NA
v_gene: TRBV30
abundance: NA
CDR3aa: CAWNFARGNQPQHF
CDR3nt: TGTGCCTGGAATTTTGCCAGGGGCAATCAGCCCCAGCATTTT

j_gene: TRBJ2-7
d_gene: TRBD1
v_gene: TRBV11-3
abundance: NA
CDR3aa: CASSSPKRLDRAFDEQYF
CDR3nt: TGTGCCAGCAGCTCCCCAAAACGTTTGGACAGGGCGTTCGACGAGCAGTACTTC

j_gene: TRBJ1-2
d_gene: NA
v_gene: TRBV30
abundance: once
CDR3aa: CAWSVDSSNYGYTF
CDR3nt: TGTGCCTGGAGTGTCGATAGTTCTAACTATGGCTACACCTTC

j_gene: TRBJ2-7
d_gene: TRBD1
v_gene: TRBV18
abundance: once
CDR3aa: CASSSRDSTYEQYF
CDR3nt: TGTGCCAGCTCATCCCGGGACAGCACCTACGAGCAGTACTTC

j_gene: TRBJ1-5
d_gene: TRBD1
v_gene: TRBV27
abundance: NA
CDR3aa: CASSSGGQPQHF
CDR3nt: TGTGCCAGCAGTTCAGGGGGTCAGCCCCAGCATTTT

j_gene: TRBJ2-1
d_gene: NA
v_gene: TRBV28
abundance: NA
CDR3aa: CASTNPTESAANEQFF
CDR3nt: TGTGCCAGCACTAACCCGACAGAAAGTGCAGCCAATGAGCAGTTCTTC

j_gene: TRBJ1-2
d_gene: TRBD1
v_gene: TRBV7-8
abundance: NA
CDR3aa: CASSYRDRGDYGYTF
CDR3nt: TGTGCCAGCAGCTACCGGGACAGGGGGGACTATGGCTACACCTTC

j_gene: TRBJ1-3
d_gene: NA
v_gene: TRBV5-1
abundance: NA
CDR3aa: CASSMSSSGNTIYF
CDR3nt: TGCGCCAGCAGCATGTCCAGCTCTGGAAACACCATATATTTT

j_gene: TRBJ1-1
d_gene: TRBD1
v_gene: TRBV7-9
abundance: NA
CDR3aa: CASSLGQGSRAFF
CDR3nt: TGTGCCAGCAGCCTGGGACAGGGAAGTCGAGCTTTCTTT

j_gene: TRBJ2-7
d_gene: NA
v_gene: TRBV19
abundance: few
CDR3aa: CASSITSTYEQYF
CDR3nt: TGTGCCAGTAGTATAACTAGCACCTACGAGCAGTACTTC

j_gene: TRBJ2-7
d_gene: TRBD1
v_gene: TRBV6-6
abundance: NA
CDR3aa: CASSPIQGGSYEQYF
CDR3nt: TGTGCCAGCAGCCCCATACAGGGGGGCTCATACGAGCAGTACTTC

j_gene: TRBJ1-1
d_gene: NA
v_gene: TRBV13
abundance: NA
CDR3aa: CASSLGLGGRDTEAFF
CDR3nt: TGTGCCAGCAGCTTAGGTCTCGGGGGGCGGGACACTGAAGCTTTCTTT

j_gene: TRBJ2-7
d_gene: TRBD1
v_gene: TRBV19
abundance: once
CDR3aa: CASNPDSGGEQYF
CDR3nt: TGTGCCAGTAATCCGGACTCAGGGGGCGAGCAGTACTTC

j_gene: TRBJ1-1
d_gene: NA
v_gene: TRBV7-2
abundance: few
CDR3aa: CASRRLNTEAFF
CDR3nt: TGTGCCAGCAGGAGGCTGAACACTGAAGCTTTCTTT

j_gene: TRBJ1-5
d_gene: NA
v_gene: TRBV2
abundance: NA
CDR3aa: CASRQGLNSNQPQHF
CDR3nt: TGTGCCAGCAGACAGGGTCTTAATAGTAATCAGCCTCAGCATTTT

j_gene: TRBJ1-5
d_gene: TRBD1
v_gene: TRBV6-5
abundance: few
CDR3aa: CASSPRGTSNQPQHF
CDR3nt: TGTGCCAGCAGTCCCAGGGGGACCAGCAATCAGCCCCAGCATTTT

j_gene: TRBJ1-2
d_gene: NA
v_gene: TRBV20-1
abundance: once
CDR3aa: CSARAGFGYTF
CDR3nt: TGCAGTGCTAGAGCAGGATTTGGCTACACCTTC

j_gene: TRBJ1-1
d_gene: TRBD1
v_gene: TRBV6-6
abundance: NA
CDR3aa: CASSGSGTVNTEAFF
CDR3nt: TGTGCCAGCAGTGGTTCCGGGACAGTGAACACTGAAGCTTTCTTT

j_gene: TRBJ1-1
d_gene: TRBD1
v_gene: TRBV11-2
abundance: few
CDR3aa: CASSLTGDTEAFF
CDR3nt: TGTGCCAGCAGCCTTACAGGGGACACTGAAGCTTTCTTT